Below, 8 T cell receptor beta chains from the same sample are listed, as sequenced in a study of technical replicates of blood from several donors. Profiling relied on immunoSEQ multiplex PCR, and the TCRdb table lists in-frame clones only, not all of them. In the table there are 70,000 to 95,000 clones, approximately 94% of which are singletons. Material: T cells isolated from PBMCs. The receptors here all came from a human donor in good health.

V and J are TRBV9 and TRBJ1-6; a possible D gene is TRBD1 (5 bases). The CDR3 totals 16 residues. Per the germline V gene, CDR1 is SGDLS and CDR2 is YYNGEE. Trimming left V 0 bases short and J 6 bases short, with 13 bases between. CDR3 sequence reads: CASSVVIWDFNSPLHF. In nucleotides, the CDR3 is TGTGCCAGCAGCGTAGTGATTTGGGACTTTAATTCACCCCTCCACTTT.

This rearrangement joins TRBV5-6 to TRBJ2-7; D not certain. The CDR3 sequence is 15 residues long. V lost 2 bases and J lost 2, with 14 bases in between. Germline V gene lookup returns CDR1 SGHDT and CDR2 YYEEEE. CDR3 amino acids: CASSLRFVSAYEQYF. The DNA of the CDR3 is TGTGCCAGCAGCTTAAGATTCGTGAGCGCCTACGAGCAGTACTTC.

This sequence joins TRBV27 and TRBJ2-2, with TRBD2 identical over 12 bases. This CDR3 has 15 residues. Germline V CDR1 and CDR2: MNHEY, SMNVEV (reference sequence). Unmatched junction bases numbered 5, after V lost 6 bases and J lost 6 bases. Here the CDR3 DNA reads TGTGCCAGCAGCCTAGCGGGAGGGGTCGCCGGGGAGCTGTTTTTT. Translating it yields CASSLAGGVAGELFF.

The chain is built from TRBV4-2 and TRBJ2-5, with D possibly matching TRBD2 (6 bases). Germline V gives CDR1 LGHNA, CDR2 YNFKEQ. Trimming took 0 bases from V and 4 from J, leaving 15 bases between them. The CDR3 covers 16 residues. CDR3 in amino acids: CASSQDTGAGGETQYF. The CDR3 DNA is TGTGCCAGCAGCCAAGATACGGGAGCCGGGGGAGAGACCCAGTACTTC.

This sequence joins TRBV5-4 and TRBJ2-1; 11 nucleotides agree with TRBD2. The CDR3 contains 14 residues. The germline gives CDR1 SGHNT, CDR2 YYREEE (reference sequence). The trim removed 4 bases at V and 4 bases at J, leaving 1 base unmatched. The CDR3 is CASSGTSGYNEQFF. The CDR3 coding sequence is TGTGCCAGCAGCGGGACTAGCGGATACAATGAGCAGTTCTTC.

This clone has a single count. CDR3 DNA: TGTGCCAGCAACCGAGGGGGGGTTAATGAAAAACTGTTTTTT. This encodes CASNRGGVNEKLFF. This chain uses TRBV27 with TRBJ1-4; the D gene is possibly TRBD1 (6 bases). The CDR3 runs 14 residues. Germline V CDR1 and CDR2: MNHEY, SMNVEV (reference sequence). The ends were cut back, 7 bases at V and 4 bases at J, with 13 bases in the middle.

The chain joins TRBV28 to TRBJ2-3; 8 bases map to TRBD1. V lost 5 bases to trimming and J lost 0 bases; unmatched junction nucleotides: 25. This CDR3 contains 22 residues. In germline, CDR1 is MDHEN, CDR2 SYDVKM. The CDR3 DNA is TGTGCCAGCAGTCCAAACAGGGGGGTATCGAAGGATATGTCCGACAGCACAGATACGCAGTATTTT. As protein: CASSPNRGVSKDMSDSTDTQYF.

This clone was seen just once. This chain joins TRBV5-1 and TRBJ1-2; TRBD1 aligns across 8 bases. Losses at the gene ends were 0 bases for V and 5 bases for J; bases not matched to a gene: 3. CDR1 SGHRS and CDR2 YFSETQ come from the germline V gene. CDR3 size: 14 residues. CDR3 DNA sequence: TGCGCCAGCAGCTTGGGGGGACAGGAGTATGGCTACACCTTC. Translated, it gives CASSLGGQEYGYTF.